Described below is a single TCR beta chain sequence and its context. Its antigen remains unidentified. This sample's treatment: around 19 received Ad26.COV2.S at low or high dose, single or two shots; roughly 5 received placebo; per-sample allocation not given. Day 63 after the first injection of vaccine or placebo was the sampling time. Its platform was an Ad26 vector, and its expressed antigen was Wuhan-strain SARS-CoV-2 spike. These data come from a study of Ad26.COV2.S vaccination and SARS-CoV-2 variants. The protocol was immunoSEQ multiplex PCR, while the TCRdb copy is restricted to in-frame clones and leaves out a portion. The sample holds 440,000 or so clones, about 92% seen once. The length of the CDR3 is 16 residues. Germline V gene lookup returns CDR1 KGHSH and CDR2 LQKENI. The V and J ends lost 3 bases and 1 base respectively, with 12 bases between them. Whole-study results and caveats: Analytic work on TCR breadth and depth might have understated the full extent of total T cell responses. Breadth measured for non-spike TCRs was similar across vaccine and placebo recipients.

This TCR was recovered from a person aged 18-60 years who received the Ad26.COV2.S COVID-19 vaccine or a placebo. V and J are TRBV18 and TRBJ2-2; no reliable D call. The sample was peripheral blood, taken in a trial of Ad26.COV2.S vaccine versus placebo. Here the CDR3 DNA reads TGTGCCAGCTCACCGGATGAAGGTTGGAACACCGGGGAGCTGTTTTTT. Translation gives CASSPDEGWNTGELFF.